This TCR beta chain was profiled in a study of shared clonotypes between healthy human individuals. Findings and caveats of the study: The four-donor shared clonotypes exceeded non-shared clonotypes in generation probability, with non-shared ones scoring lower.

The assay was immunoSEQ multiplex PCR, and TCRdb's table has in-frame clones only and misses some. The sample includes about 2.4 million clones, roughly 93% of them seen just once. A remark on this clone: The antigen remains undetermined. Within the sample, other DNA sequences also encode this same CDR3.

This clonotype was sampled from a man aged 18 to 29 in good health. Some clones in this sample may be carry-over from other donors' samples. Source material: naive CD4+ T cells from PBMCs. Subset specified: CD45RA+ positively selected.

CDR3 DNA sequence: TGTGCCAGCAGCGTAAGCGGGACTTCCTACAATGAGCAGTTCTTC. Amino acids: CASSVSGTSYNEQFF. The rearrangement links TRBV9 to TRBJ2-1; 7 bases are shared with TRBD2. CDR1 and CDR2 (germline): SGDLS, YYNGEE. The CDR3 is 15 amino acids. The V segment lost 1 base and the J segment 1 base; nucleotides outside the gene matches: 2.